The 15 T cell receptor beta chains in this list originate from one sample, sequenced in a study of blood T cells in healthy people across ages. The second PCR ran roughly 6 to 11 cycles with a sample-barcoded 5' primer and J-beta primers. TCRdb used MiXCR to reprocess the 5' RACE reads, holding one entry per CDR3 protein. The data contain some 920,000 distinct CDR3 sequences, just over 50% of them singletons. The sample was blood. The receptor set was obtained from a woman in her sixties or seventies in good health.

The CDR3: CASFRGQDTDTQYF. CDR3 bases: TGTGCCAGCTTTCGGGGACAGGACACAGATACGCAGTATTTT. The chain has TRBV6-1 and TRBJ2-3; 8 nucleotides line up with TRBD1. CDR1 is MNHNS and CDR2 is SASEGT in the germline V gene. There are 14 residues in the CDR3. J was trimmed by 2 bases and V by 8 bases; bases with no gene match: 6.

The chain is built from TRBV28 and TRBJ1-2; D unresolved. This CDR3 has 12 amino acids. From germline, CDR1 is MDHEN and CDR2 SYDVKM. The V gene lost 4 bases and the J gene lost 4 bases, with 7 bases spanning the gap. The CDR3, as DNA: TGTGCCAGCAGTTCCGGCATCTATGGCTACACCTTC. Its protein product is CASSSGIYGYTF.

The chain links TRBV7-3 to TRBJ2-3; D assignment may be TRBD1 or TRBD2 (5 bases each). V lost 1 base and J lost 6, with 14 bases in between. The CDR3 covers 15 residues. Germline assignment: CDR1 SGHTA and CDR2 FQGTGA. DNA for the CDR3: TGTGCCAGCAGCTTAATACTAGGGGTTGATGATACGCAGTATTTT. The encoded protein is CASSLILGVDDTQYF.

The rearrangement uses TRBV5-8 and TRBJ1-1; D gene ambiguous. This CDR3 region has 12 residues. Per the germline V gene, CDR1 is SGHTS and CDR2 is YDEGEE. Trimming left V 4 bases short and J 4 bases short, with 8 bases between. The CDR3 bases are TGTGCCAGCAGCCGGGTTGGCACTGAAGCTTTCTTT. The encoded protein is CASSRVGTEAFF.

This chain connects TRBV20-1 to TRBJ2-1, with D tentatively TRBD1 or TRBD2 (7 bases each). V lost 7 bases to trimming and J lost 5 bases, with 15 bases between them. CDR3 size: 13 residues. Germline CDR1 is DFQATT and CDR2 is SNEGSKA (reference sequence). CDR3: CSEAGQYHNEQFF. CDR3 DNA: TGCAGTGAAGCGGGACAGTATCACAATGAGCAGTTCTTC.

This rearrangement joins TRBV5-1 to TRBJ2-7; D remains ambiguous. This CDR3 contains 16 residues. Germline CDR1 and CDR2: SGHRS and YFSETQ. Trimming took 0 bases from V and 0 from J, leaving 13 bases between them. As DNA, the CDR3 is TGCGCCAGCAGCTTGGGCTTCCAGCCGAGCTCCTACGAGCAGTACTTC. The encoded protein is CASSLGFQPSSYEQYF.

V and J are TRBV20-1 and TRBJ2-1; 9 bases map to TRBD1. Germline trimming cut 5 bases from V and 3 bases from J; bases unmatched to any gene: 5. Germline assignment: CDR1 DFQATT and CDR2 SNEGSKA (reference sequence). This CDR3 is built from 14 residues. The DNA for the CDR3 is TGCAGTGCTTGGGGACAGGGAGGCTACAATGAGCAGTTCTTC. It codes for CSAWGQGGYNEQFF.

This chain joins TRBV18 and TRBJ2-7; D remains unclear. This CDR3 has 13 residues. Between the trimmed V and J ends, which lost 1 base and 2 bases, there was a span of 6 bases. The germline gives CDR1 KGHSH, CDR2 LQKENI. The CDR3 region is CASSPLTAYEQYF. The CDR3 region has the DNA TGTGCCAGCTCACCACTCACAGCCTACGAGCAGTACTTC.

This chain links TRBV12-3 or TRBV12-4 with TRBJ2-7, with 12 bases fitting TRBD2. The CDR3 length is 14 residues. Trimming cost V 5 bases and J 3 bases; bases outside gene matches: 2. The CDR3 nucleotides read TGTGCCAGCAGTATGACTAGCGGGAGCTACGAGCAGTACTTC. Translated, it gives CASSMTSGSYEQYF.

As to this clonotype: The germline gene is not matched at one end of the junction; a read error may be the cause. This sequence joins TRBV27 and TRBJ2-3, with D tentatively TRBD1 (6 bases). The CDR3 totals 15 residues. CDR1 and CDR2 from the germline V gene are MNHEY and SMNVEV (reference sequence). The CDR3 spells CAGSFLRGGRDTQYF. CDR3 nucleotides: TGTGCCGGCAGTTTTCTCAGGGGCGGGCGGGATACGCAGTATTTT.

The chain couples TRBV6-5 to TRBJ2-7; tentatively, D is TRBD2 (5 bases). V lost 2 bases and J 6 bases, leaving 17 bases between the germline ends. The CDR3 has 15 residues. The germline V gene encodes CDR1 MNHEY and CDR2 SVGAGI. Written as DNA, the CDR3 is TGTGCCAGCAGTTACCGCCCTCGGGATACCAGCGAGCAGTACTTC. Protein: CASSYRPRDTSEQYF.

Here the CDR3 DNA reads TGCAGCGCCCAGGCGGGAGATACGCAGTATTTT. This gives the protein CSAQAGDTQYF. The chain uses TRBV29-1 and TRBJ2-3, with a possible D match to TRBD2 (5 bases). The CDR3 is 11 residues long. Germline CDR1 SQVTM, CDR2 ANQGSEA. V gave up 7 bases and J gave up 5 bases, with 10 bases separating them.

The V and J genes are TRBV14 and TRBJ2-5; 11 bases map to TRBD2. Trimming took 4 bases from V and 4 from J; bases not matched to a gene: 8. This CDR3 has 16 amino acids. Germline values: CDR1 SGHDN, CDR2 FVKESK. For the CDR3, the DNA is TGTGCCAGCAGCCGGAATAGCGGGAGGGCCATAGAGACCCAGTACTTC. Translated, it gives CASSRNSGRAIETQYF.

The V call is TRBV27, the J call TRBJ2-1; TRBD2 aligns across 12 bases. Unmatched junction bases numbered 6, after V lost 3 bases and J lost 15 bases. CDR1 is MNHEY and CDR2 is SMNVEV in the germline V gene (reference sequence). This CDR3 region has 13 residues. CDR3 nucleotides: TGTGCCAGCAGTTTCGGACTAGCGGGAATTTTGTTCTTC. Translating it yields CASSFGLAGILFF.

The CDR3 sequence: CSVASGFHSYNEQFF. CDR3 nucleotide sequence: TGCAGCGTCGCCTCAGGATTCCACTCCTACAATGAGCAGTTCTTC. This rearrangement joins TRBV29-1 to TRBJ2-1; no definite D call. V was shortened by 6 bases and J by 0 bases, with 15 bases between the two germline ends. CDR1 is SQVTM, CDR2 ANQGSEA, per germline. This CDR3 is 15 amino acids long.